The 28 T cell receptor beta chains below were found in one sample sequenced in a study of human CD8 memory T cell subsets (dated by TCRdb to 2019 to 2021). A Human TCR Profiling Kit was used to prepare UMI-labeled 5' RACE TCRbeta libraries. TCRdb reprocessed the reads into one record per CDR3 protein sequence, lacking DNA. The sample's table lists a count of approximately 7,500 distinct CDR3 sequences. Clones ranked in the top ten supply roughly 20% of the sample. The material sequenced was CD8+ T cells from PBMCs. The receptor source for this set is a human donor in good health.

The chain couples TRBV7-8 to TRBJ1-1. This CDR3 contains 13 residues. Germline assignment: CDR1 SGHVS and CDR2 FQNEAQ. This CDR3 is CASSLGGGTEAFF.

The chain employs TRBV15 and TRBJ2-5; without DNA, the TCRdb call of TRBD1 cannot be checked. This CDR3 comprises 13 residues. Germline values: CDR1 LNHNV, CDR2 YYDKDF (reference sequence). CDR3 sequence: CATRTGGIETQYF.

The CDR3 is CASRSTNTEAFF. J is TRBJ1-1 and V is TRBV7-9. From germline, CDR1 is SEHNR and CDR2 FQNEAQ (reference sequence). CDR3 length: 12 amino acids.

J is TRBJ2-7 and V is TRBV2. The germline gives CDR1 SNHLY, CDR2 FYNNEI. This CDR3 spans 15 amino acids. This CDR3 reads CASSEEGPVSYEQYF.

The chain links TRBV18 to TRBJ2-1; TCRdb's D call of TRBD1 is untestable without DNA. CDR3 length: 14 residues. Germline V gene data show CDR1 as KGHSH and CDR2 as LQKENI. Here the CDR3 reads CASSSQGRNNEQFF.

The chain has TRBV15 and TRBJ2-1; TCRdb's D gene call, TRBD1, goes unchecked for lack of DNA. This CDR3 spans 16 amino acids. Germline-derived CDR1 and CDR2 are LNHNV and YYDKDF (reference sequence). CDR3 residues: CATSSTAGTGSYEQFF.

The chain carries TRBV2 and TRBJ2-1; TCRdb outputs TRBD2, but without DNA this stays unchecked. Germline CDR1 SNHLY, CDR2 FYNNEI. This CDR3 is 17 amino acids long. The CDR3 sequence is CASSESASDRIRNEQFF.

V and J are TRBV7-6 and TRBJ2-7; without DNA, the TCRdb call of TRBD1 cannot be checked. Germline V CDR1 and CDR2: SGHVS, FNYEAQ. The CDR3 totals 12 residues. CDR3 sequence: CARTGMNYEQYF.

The CDR3 here is CAITGGGTEAFF. The J gene is TRBJ1-1, the V gene TRBV5-4; as DNA is missing, the TRBD1 call by TCRdb cannot be tested. Germline V lookup: CDR1 SGHNT, CDR2 YYREEE (reference sequence). The CDR3 runs 12 residues.

The rearrangement uses TRBV20-1 and TRBJ1-5; without DNA, the TCRdb call of TRBD1 cannot be checked. From germline, CDR1 is DFQATT and CDR2 SNEGSKA (reference sequence). The CDR3 consists of 14 residues. CDR3 sequence reads: CSASTTGGDQPQHF.

This CDR3 is CASSGGGSSTEAFF. The rearrangement joins TRBV6-2 or TRBV6-3 to TRBJ1-1; TCRdb's D gene call, TRBD1, goes unchecked for lack of DNA. There are 14 residues in the CDR3. CDR1 is MNHEY, CDR2 SVGEGT, per germline.

J is TRBJ2-7 and V is TRBV4-1; absent DNA, TCRdb's TRBD2 call cannot be checked. CDR3 length: 16 amino acids. Germline values: CDR1 MGHRA, CDR2 YSYEKL. This CDR3 reads CASSQHLSGRGDEQYF.

CDR3: CASSPPGGGPGEQYF. The chain links TRBV9 to TRBJ2-7; without DNA, the TCRdb call of TRBD1 cannot be checked. The germline gives CDR1 SGDLS, CDR2 YYNGEE. This CDR3 contains 15 residues.

The rearrangement joins TRBV3-1 to TRBJ2-2; the TCRdb D gene call, TRBD2, has no DNA to confirm it. The CDR3 loop spans 17 amino acids. The germline V gene encodes CDR1 LGHDT and CDR2 YNNKEL (reference sequence). This CDR3 reads CASSHIAGGPNTGELFF.

This clonotype is classed as medium-sized by frequency. This chain joins TRBV27 and TRBJ1-1; TCRdb proposes TRBD1, but this gene call is untestable without DNA. CDR1 and CDR2 from the germline V gene are MNHEY and SMNVEV (reference sequence). This CDR3 contains 13 residues. CDR3 in amino acids: CASSGQLNTEAFF.

J is TRBJ2-7 and V is TRBV18; TCRdb gives TRBD1 as the D gene, but with no DNA this cannot be confirmed. This CDR3 is built from 15 residues. Germline lookup yields CDR1 KGHSH and CDR2 LQKENI. The CDR3 is CASSPPGATYYEQYF.

V and J are TRBV20-1 and TRBJ1-2; checking the TCRdb D call of TRBD1 is not possible without DNA. CDR3 length: 15 amino acids. The germline CDR1 and CDR2 sequences are DFQATT and SNEGSKA (reference sequence). This CDR3 reads CSAIHRDRGNYGYTF.

The chain employs TRBV20-1 and TRBJ2-1; TCRdb lists TRBD2, though no DNA is available to test this call. Germline assignment: CDR1 DFQATT and CDR2 SNEGSKA (reference sequence). CDR3 size: 17 residues. The chain's CDR3 is CSASGTSGRRTYNEQFF.

This sequence joins TRBV12-3 or TRBV12-4 and TRBJ2-7. The CDR3 length is 12 residues. The CDR3 loop is CASSIGDYEQYF.

The V gene is TRBV28, the J gene TRBJ2-2; TCRdb names TRBD2, which stays unverified in the absence of DNA. The CDR3 consists of 18 residues. The germline V gene encodes CDR1 MDHEN and CDR2 SYDVKM. CDR3 sequence reads: CASSLQTGTSGFTGELFF.

CDR3 loop: CASSLGRSYTEAFF. The chain carries TRBV11-1 and TRBJ1-1. This CDR3 comprises 14 residues. The germline CDR1 and CDR2 sequences are SGHAT and FQDESV (reference sequence).

The gene calls are TRBV12-3 or TRBV12-4 and TRBJ2-7; TCRdb lists TRBD1, though no DNA is available to test this call. There are 14 residues in the CDR3. Here the CDR3 reads CASSLGQGSYEQYF.

CDR3 loop: CASSWTSGGDTQYF. The chain recombines TRBV10-1 with TRBJ2-3; TCRdb's D call, TRBD2, is unchecked because there is no DNA. Germline V gene data show CDR1 as WNHNN and CDR2 as SYGVQD (reference sequence). CDR3 size: 14 residues.

The chain joins TRBV4-1 to TRBJ2-5; TCRdb's D call, TRBD1, is unchecked because there is no DNA. The germline V gene has CDR1 MGHRA and CDR2 YSYEKL. CDR3 length: 14 amino acids. CDR3: CASSHATGAETQYF.

This sequence joins TRBV7-2 and TRBJ2-1. Germline assignment: CDR1 SGHTA and CDR2 FQGNSA. This CDR3 comprises 13 residues. The CDR3 is CASMPERWDEQFF.

The chain joins TRBV3-1 to TRBJ2-1; TCRdb's assignment of TRBD2 cannot be checked, as there is no DNA. CDR3 length: 18 residues. Per the germline V gene, CDR1 is LGHDT and CDR2 is YNNKEL (reference sequence). CDR3 amino acids: CASSQESGGSGSYGEQFF.

The genes are TRBV20-1 and TRBJ2-3; TCRdb lists TRBD2, though no DNA is available to test this call. Germline V lookup: CDR1 DFQATT, CDR2 SNEGSKA (reference sequence). The CDR3 runs 15 residues. CDR3 residues: CSAEGLAGVSDTQYF.

CDR3 loop: CASRPLAGVKETQYF. This rearrangement joins TRBV27 to TRBJ2-5; the D call of TRBD2 rests on TCRdb alone, since no DNA is present to check it. Germline assignment: CDR1 MNHEY and CDR2 SMNVEV (reference sequence). This CDR3 has 15 residues.